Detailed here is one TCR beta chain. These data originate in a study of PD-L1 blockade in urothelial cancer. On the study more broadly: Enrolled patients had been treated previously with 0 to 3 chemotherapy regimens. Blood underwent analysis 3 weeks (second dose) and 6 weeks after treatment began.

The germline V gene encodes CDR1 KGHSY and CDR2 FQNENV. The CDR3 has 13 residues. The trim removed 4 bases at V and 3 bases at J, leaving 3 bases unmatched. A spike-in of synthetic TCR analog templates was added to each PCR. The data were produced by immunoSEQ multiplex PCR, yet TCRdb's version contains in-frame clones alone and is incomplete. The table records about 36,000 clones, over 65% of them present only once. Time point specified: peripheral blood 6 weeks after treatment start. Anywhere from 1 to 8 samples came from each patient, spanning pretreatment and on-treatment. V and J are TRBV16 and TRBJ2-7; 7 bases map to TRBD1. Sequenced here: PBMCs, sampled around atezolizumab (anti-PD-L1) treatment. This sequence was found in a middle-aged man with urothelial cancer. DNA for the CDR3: TGTGCCAGCAGCCTGGGACAGTTCTACGAGCAGTACTTC. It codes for CASSLGQFYEQYF. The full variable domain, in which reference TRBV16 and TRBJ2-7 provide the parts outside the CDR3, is GEEVAQTPKHLVRGEGQKAKLYCAPIKGHSYVFWYQQVLKNEFKFLISFQNENVFDETGMPKERFSAKCLPNSPCSLEIQATKLEDSAVYFCASSLGQFYEQYFGPGTRLTVT.